Each of the 16 T cell receptor beta chains below was sequenced from the same sample in a study of CD8 T cells in Susac syndrome. The RNA, about 0.5 to 1 ug, was put through reverse transcription using random hexamers. MiXCR, applied by TCRdb to the immunoSEQ multiplex PCR reads, yields one record per CDR3 protein. The table records around 180,000 distinct CDR3 sequences, more than 90% of them present only once. The sample taken for sequencing was CD4+ T cells from PBMCs. Source of these receptors: a human donor with multiple sclerosis.

V usage is TRBV28 and J usage is TRBJ2-7, with 10 nucleotides matching TRBD1. V lost 6 bases to trimming and J lost 2 bases; unmatched junction nucleotides: 10. CDR1 and CDR2 from the germline V gene are MDHEN and SYDVKM. The CDR3 runs to 16 residues. The CDR3 sequence is CASRVTGTGDPYEQYF. The CDR3 DNA sequence: TGTGCCAGCAGGGTTACCGGGACAGGGGACCCCTACGAGCAGTACTTC.

This rearrangement joins TRBV7-9 to TRBJ1-2; unclear D gene. Trimming left V 1 base short and J 8 bases short, with 8 bases between. In germline, CDR1 is SEHNR, CDR2 FQNEAQ (reference sequence). The CDR3 contains 12 residues. CDR3 residues: CASSLDAGGYTF. DNA of the CDR3: TGTGCCAGCAGCTTAGACGCAGGCGGCTACACCTTC.

V and J are TRBV30 and TRBJ2-3; 10 bases are shared with TRBD2. Germline V lookup: CDR1 GTSNPN, CDR2 SVGIG (reference sequence). J was trimmed by 6 bases and V by 3 bases; bases with no gene match: 9. This CDR3 region has 15 residues. CDR3 protein: CAWSVTSGVRDTQYF. The CDR3 DNA follows: TGTGCCTGGAGCGTTACTAGCGGGGTCCGGGATACGCAGTATTTT.

V is TRBV10-3 and J is TRBJ2-6; D unclear. V was shortened by 0 bases and J by 5 bases, with 11 bases between the two germline ends. The CDR3 is 16 residues long. From germline, CDR1 is ENHRY and CDR2 SYGVKD. The CDR3 is CAISESRYSRANVLTF. The CDR3 nucleotides read TGTGCCATCAGTGAGTCCAGGTACAGCCGGGCCAACGTCCTGACTTTC.

V is TRBV20-1 and J is TRBJ1-1; TRBD1 might be the D (6 bases). From germline, CDR1 is DFQATT and CDR2 SNEGSKA (reference sequence). The CDR3 is made up of 13 amino acids. With 6 bases removed from V and 4 bases from J, the gap between germline ends came to 15 bases. CDR3 loop: CSAWPGDRTEAFF. The CDR3 bases are TGCAGTGCCTGGCCAGGGGACCGCACTGAAGCTTTCTTT.

The genes are TRBV20-1 and TRBJ2-2; TRBD1 matches at 9 bases. Germline trimming cut 5 bases from V and 2 bases from J; bases unmatched to any gene: 3. CDR3 length equals 14 residues. CDR1 and CDR2 (germline): DFQATT, SNEGSKA (reference sequence). The CDR3 reads CSARTGDNTGELFF. The CDR3 coding sequence is TGCAGTGCTCGGACAGGGGACAACACCGGGGAGCTGTTTTTT.

This clonotype was recorded only once. The chain has TRBV12-5 and TRBJ2-5; a weak D match, TRBD1 (6 bases). The germline gives CDR1 LGHNT, CDR2 FRNRAP. This CDR3 comprises 13 residues. Trimming left V 4 bases short and J 7 bases short, with 13 bases between. The CDR3 nucleotides are TGTGCTAGTGGTTGGGGGCAGGCGGGGACCCAGTACTTC. Its protein product is CASGWGQAGTQYF.

The rearrangement joins TRBV20-1 to TRBJ2-3; D unresolved. Germline values: CDR1 DFQATT, CDR2 SNEGSKA (reference sequence). Between the trimmed V and J ends, which lost 1 base and 5 bases, there was a span of 13 bases. CDR3 length: 14 residues. Written as DNA, the CDR3 is TGCAGTGCTAGAGGGGGTTGGACCCAAGATACGCAGTATTTT. Amino acid sequence: CSARGGWTQDTQYF.

Only a few counts were recorded for this clonotype. The rearrangement uses TRBV2 and TRBJ2-5; D is tentatively TRBD1 or TRBD2 (5 bases each). Germline CDR1 reads SNHLY; CDR2 reads FYNNEI. CDR3 size: 12 residues. Between the trimmed V and J ends, which lost 8 bases and 2 bases, there was a span of 9 bases. CDR3 coding DNA: TGTGCCAGCCGGGACGATCAAGAGACCCAGTACTTC. Translated: CASRDDQETQYF.

The chain joins TRBV5-6 to TRBJ2-3; D call uncertain. Germline loops: CDR1 SGHDT, CDR2 YYEEEE. The CDR3 runs to 13 residues. Deletions cut 3 bases from V and 3 bases from J, with 8 bases between. CDR3: CASSWGRTDTQYF. The CDR3 region has the DNA TGTGCCAGCAGCTGGGGTAGGACAGATACGCAGTATTTT. Drawing the rest from reference TRBV5-6 and TRBJ2-3, the complete variable domain is DAGVTQSPTHLIKTRGQQVTLRCSPKSGHDTVSWYQQALGQGPQFIFQYYEEEERQRGNFPDRFSGHQFPNYSSELNVNALLLGDSALYLCASSWGRTDTQYFGPGTRLTVL.

The sample holds one count of this clonotype. The chain joins TRBV27 to TRBJ2-1; 7 nucleotides match TRBD1. Germline V gene lookup returns CDR1 MNHEY and CDR2 SMNVEV (reference sequence). V was clipped by 6 bases and J by 2 bases; unmatched bases: 1. The CDR3 totals 13 residues. The CDR3 spells CASRQGTYNEQFF. The CDR3, as DNA: TGTGCCAGCAGACAGGGGACCTACAATGAGCAGTTCTTC.

This clonotype was found once. This sequence joins TRBV11-2 and TRBJ1-1, with 7 positions matching TRBD1. This CDR3 contains 14 residues. With 2 bases clipped from V and 3 bases from J, the junction kept 3 bases outside the gene matches. Germline V gene lookup returns CDR1 SGHAT and CDR2 FQNNGV. CDR3 sequence (DNA): TGTGCCAGCAGCTTAACCGGACAGGACACTGAAGCTTTCTTT. Amino acid sequence: CASSLTGQDTEAFF.

The chain has TRBV29-1 and TRBJ2-1, with a weak D call TRBD1 (5 bases). The CDR3 loop spans 13 amino acids. The germline gives CDR1 SQVTM, CDR2 ANQGSEA. The V end was cut by 4 bases, the J end by 5 bases, with 12 bases between. For the CDR3, the DNA is TGCAGCGTTGCATGGCAGGGAAACAATGAGCAGTTCTTC. Translated: CSVAWQGNNEQFF.

The chain links TRBV19 to TRBJ1-6, with a possible D match to TRBD1 (6 bases). From germline, CDR1 is LNHDA and CDR2 SQIVND (reference sequence). V lost 3 bases, J lost 9 bases, and 18 bases lay in between. This CDR3 has 16 amino acids. CDR3 nucleotide sequence: TGTGCCAGTAGTATTTATAGGCGGGACACAGCTTCACCCCTCCACTTT. The encoded protein is CASSIYRRDTASPLHF.

J is TRBJ1-2 and V is TRBV4-1; D possibly corresponds to TRBD1 (6 bases). Trimming took 2 bases from V and 6 from J, leaving 13 bases between them. The CDR3 extends over 14 amino acids. Germline V gene sequence: CDR1 MGHRA, CDR2 YSYEKL. For the CDR3, the DNA is TGCGCCAGCAGCCAATTTGACAGGAGCAATGGCTACACCTTC. Amino acids: CASSQFDRSNGYTF.

The CDR3: CSAREGRLNIQYF. The CDR3 DNA reads as TGCAGTGCTAGAGAGGGCAGGCTAAACATTCAGTACTTC. The gene calls are TRBV20-1 and TRBJ2-4; D is undetermined. This CDR3 region has 13 residues. V was shortened by 0 bases and J by 6 bases, with 9 bases between the two germline ends. CDR1 DFQATT and CDR2 SNEGSKA come from the germline V gene (reference sequence).